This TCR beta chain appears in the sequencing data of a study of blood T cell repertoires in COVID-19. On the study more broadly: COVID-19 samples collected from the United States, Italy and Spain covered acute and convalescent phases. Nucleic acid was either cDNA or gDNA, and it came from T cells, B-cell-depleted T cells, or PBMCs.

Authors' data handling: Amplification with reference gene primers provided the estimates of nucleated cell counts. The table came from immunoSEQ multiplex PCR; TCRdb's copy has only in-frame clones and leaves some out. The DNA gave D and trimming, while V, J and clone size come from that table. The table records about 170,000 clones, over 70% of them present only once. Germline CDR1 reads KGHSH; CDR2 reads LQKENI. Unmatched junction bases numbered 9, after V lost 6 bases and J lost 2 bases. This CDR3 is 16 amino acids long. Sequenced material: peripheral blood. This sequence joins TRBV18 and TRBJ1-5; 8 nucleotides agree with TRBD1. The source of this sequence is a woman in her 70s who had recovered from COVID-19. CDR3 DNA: TGTGCCAGCTCGCCCGGGGCAGGGGGCGGCAATCAGCCCCAGCATTTT. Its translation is CASSPGAGGGNQPQHF.